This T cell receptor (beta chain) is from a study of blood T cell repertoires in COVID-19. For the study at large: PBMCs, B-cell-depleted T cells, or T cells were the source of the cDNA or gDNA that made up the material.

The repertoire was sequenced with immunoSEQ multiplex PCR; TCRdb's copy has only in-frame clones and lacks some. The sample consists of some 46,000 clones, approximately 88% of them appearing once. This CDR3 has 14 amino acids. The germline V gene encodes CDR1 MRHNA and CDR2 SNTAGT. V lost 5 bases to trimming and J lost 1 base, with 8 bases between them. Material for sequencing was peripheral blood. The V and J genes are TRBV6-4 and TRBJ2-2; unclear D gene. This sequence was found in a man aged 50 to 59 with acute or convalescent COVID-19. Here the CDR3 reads CASSSTGNTGELFF. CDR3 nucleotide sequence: TGTGCCAGCAGTTCAACGGGGAACACCGGGGAGCTGTTTTTT.